Below, 13 T cell receptor beta chains from the same sample are listed, as sequenced in a study of blood T cell repertoires in COVID-19. TCRdb's table, derived via immunoSEQ multiplex PCR, lists solely in-frame clones and lacks some. This sample yields under 200,000 clones, of which under 90% are seen a single time; more than 5.5% belongs to the top ten. What was sequenced was PBMCs or T cells enriched from blood (not recorded which). The receptors originated from a man in his fifties or sixties who had recovered from COVID-19.

This clone was seen only once. The chain joins TRBV28 to TRBJ2-1; tentative D call: TRBD1 (5 bases). Trimming removed 2 bases from V and 7 bases from J, with 9 bases in between. There are 13 residues in the CDR3. Germline V gives CDR1 MDHEN, CDR2 SYDVKM. Here the CDR3 DNA reads TGTGCCAGCAGTTTACCACAGGTTAATGAGCAGTTCTTC. Protein sequence: CASSLPQVNEQFF.

This chain uses TRBV5-1 with TRBJ2-1; 13 nucleotides match TRBD2. The trim removed 4 bases at V and 7 bases at J, leaving 5 bases unmatched. Germline lookup yields CDR1 SGHRS and CDR2 YFSETQ. The CDR3 extends over 15 amino acids. The CDR3 coding sequence is TGCGCCAGCAGCACTAGCGGGGGGGCTTGGAATGAGCAGTTCTTC. Its translation: CASSTSGGAWNEQFF.

This clone was counted only a few times. This chain links TRBV7-2 with TRBJ2-7, with D possibly TRBD2 on 7 matching bases. The V gene's germline CDR1 is SGHTA and CDR2 FQGNSA. The CDR3 has 16 amino acids. Trimming took off 5 bases at V and 0 bases at J, with 17 bases between the two ends. The CDR3 nucleotides read TGTGCCAGCAGCCGCGGGGGCGGGGGCGCCTCCTACGAGCAGTACTTC. Protein: CASSRGGGGASYEQYF.

The genes are TRBV13 and TRBJ2-4, with TRBD2 matching 9 bases. CDR3 length: 15 residues. Germline lookup yields CDR1 PRHDT and CDR2 FYEKMQ (reference sequence). V lost 5 bases, J lost 7 bases, and 9 bases stayed unmatched. CDR3 DNA: TGTGCCAGCAGCCCGACTAGCGGTGGGGGGAACATTCAGTACTTC. Translation: CASSPTSGGGNIQYF.

The gene calls are TRBV19 and TRBJ2-5; D remains unclear. The V end lost 1 base, the J end lost 0 bases, and 12 bases lay between the germline ends. Germline-derived CDR1 and CDR2 are LNHDA and SQIVND (reference sequence). This CDR3 spans 16 amino acids. This chain's CDR3 is CASSIGFRRNQETQYF. The CDR3 DNA is TGTGCCAGTAGTATAGGTTTCAGAAGAAACCAAGAGACCCAGTACTTC.

The chain combines TRBV4-1 with TRBJ2-7; D might be TRBD2 (5 bases). V gave up 0 bases and J gave up 0 bases, with 18 bases separating them. Germline V gene lookup returns CDR1 MGHRA and CDR2 YSYEKL. There are 18 residues in the CDR3. In nucleotides, the CDR3 is TGCGCCAGCAGCCAAGAAGCGCCCACGGGGTTTAGCTCCTACGAGCAGTACTTC. It is translated as CASSQEAPTGFSSYEQYF.

This clone was recorded only once. The V and J genes are TRBV19 and TRBJ1-2; tentatively, D is TRBD1 (6 bases). CDR1 and CDR2 (germline): LNHDA, SQIVND (reference sequence). The CDR3 loop spans 15 amino acids. Trimming cost V 5 bases and J 8 bases, with 21 bases left between them. The CDR3, as DNA: TGTGCCAGTAGTCTCTTTCCCGGGGGGCGCGAGGGCTACACCTTC. Residues: CASSLFPGGREGYTF.

J is TRBJ1-1 and V is TRBV6-6, with a weak D call TRBD1 (5 bases). V was pared by 10 bases and J by 3 bases, with 15 bases between. This CDR3 is built from 13 residues. Per the germline V gene, CDR1 is MNHNY and CDR2 is SVGAGI (reference sequence). The CDR3 here is CATTIRADTEAFF. Written as DNA, the CDR3 is TGTGCCACCACGATCAGGGCAGACACTGAAGCTTTCTTT.

The chain is built from TRBV27 and TRBJ1-5; a possible D gene is TRBD1 (6 bases). Per the germline V gene, CDR1 is MNHEY and CDR2 is SMNVEV (reference sequence). The CDR3 is 16 amino acids. Trimming removed 6 bases from V and 6 bases from J, with 21 bases in between. The CDR3 coding sequence is TGTGCCAGCAGCTTCATCGGGGGGGCGTCGGTTCAGCCCCAGCATTTT. Encoded protein: CASSFIGGASVQPQHF.

This chain connects TRBV4-3 to TRBJ1-5, with D uncertain. CDR3 size: 13 residues. Trimming took 0 bases from V and 6 from J, leaving 6 bases between them. CDR1 is LGHNA and CDR2 is YSLEER in the germline V gene. CDR3 nucleotides: TGCGCCAGCAGCCAAGATCGGGGTCAGCCCCAGCATTTT. Translated: CASSQDRGQPQHF.

The gene calls are TRBV5-5 and TRBJ2-7; 10 bases map to TRBD2. CDR3 length: 15 residues. V shed 5 bases, J shed 1 base, and the junction held 6 bases outside the gene matches. Looked up from germline, CDR1 is SGHKS and CDR2 is YYEKEE (reference sequence). The CDR3 loop reads CASREIAGGSYEQYF. DNA for the CDR3: TGTGCCAGCAGAGAAATAGCGGGGGGTTCCTACGAGCAGTACTTC. The full variable domain, rest sourced from reference TRBV5-5 and TRBJ2-7, is DAGVTQSPTHLIKTRGQQVTLRCSPISGHKSVSWYQQVLGQGPQFIFQYYEKEERGRGNFPDRFSARQFPNYSSELNVNALLLGDSALYLCASREIAGGSYEQYFGPGTRLTVT.

This clone was counted only a few times. The chain is built from TRBV19 and TRBJ2-6; D unclear. Trimming removed 5 bases at V and 0 bases at J, with 11 bases between. The CDR3 extends over 16 amino acids. Germline V gene data show CDR1 as LNHDA and CDR2 as SQIVND (reference sequence). CDR3 sequence: CASSGGKNSGANVLTF. CDR3 DNA sequence: TGTGCCAGTAGTGGCGGCAAAAACTCTGGGGCCAACGTCCTGACTTTC.

The chain is built from TRBV6-2 or TRBV6-3 and TRBJ1-5; D is ambiguous. Germline values: CDR1 MNHEY, CDR2 SVGEGT. The length of the CDR3 is 19 residues. V lost 2 bases to trimming and J lost 0 bases, with 20 bases between them. The CDR3 region has the DNA TGTGCCAGCAGTTACATTGGCGGGCGTGGGGTTTATAGCAATCAGCCCCAGCATTTT. Protein sequence: CASSYIGGRGVYSNQPQHF.